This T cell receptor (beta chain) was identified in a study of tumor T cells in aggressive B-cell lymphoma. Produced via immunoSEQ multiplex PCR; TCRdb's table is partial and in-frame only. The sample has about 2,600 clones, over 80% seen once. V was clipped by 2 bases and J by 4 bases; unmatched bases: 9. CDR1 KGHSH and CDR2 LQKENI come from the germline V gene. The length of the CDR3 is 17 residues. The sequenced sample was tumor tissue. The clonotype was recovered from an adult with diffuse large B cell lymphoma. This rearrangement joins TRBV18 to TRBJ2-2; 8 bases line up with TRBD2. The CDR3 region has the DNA TGTGCCAGCTCACCAATGAGCGGGAGCGGTGGCACCGGGGAGCTGTTTTTT. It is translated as CASSPMSGSGGTGELFF. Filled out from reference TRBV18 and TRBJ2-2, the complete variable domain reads NAGVMQNPRHLVRRRGQEARLRCSPMKGHSHVYWYRQLPEEGLKFMVYLQKENIIDESGMPKERFSAEFPKEGPSILRIQQVVRGDSAAYFCASSPMSGSGGTGELFFGEGSRLTVL.